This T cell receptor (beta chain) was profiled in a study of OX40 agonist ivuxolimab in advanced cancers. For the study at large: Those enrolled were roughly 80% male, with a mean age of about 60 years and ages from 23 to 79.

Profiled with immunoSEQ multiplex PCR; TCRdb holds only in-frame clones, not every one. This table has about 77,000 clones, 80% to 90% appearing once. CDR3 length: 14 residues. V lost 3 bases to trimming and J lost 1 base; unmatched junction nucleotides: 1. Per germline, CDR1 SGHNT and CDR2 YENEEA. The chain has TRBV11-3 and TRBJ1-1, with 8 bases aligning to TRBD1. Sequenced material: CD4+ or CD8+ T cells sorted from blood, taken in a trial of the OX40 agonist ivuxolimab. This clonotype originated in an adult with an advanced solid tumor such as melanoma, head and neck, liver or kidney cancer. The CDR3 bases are TGTGCCAGCAGCTTCACAGGGGGGAACACTGAAGCTTTCTTT. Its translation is CASSFTGGNTEAFF.